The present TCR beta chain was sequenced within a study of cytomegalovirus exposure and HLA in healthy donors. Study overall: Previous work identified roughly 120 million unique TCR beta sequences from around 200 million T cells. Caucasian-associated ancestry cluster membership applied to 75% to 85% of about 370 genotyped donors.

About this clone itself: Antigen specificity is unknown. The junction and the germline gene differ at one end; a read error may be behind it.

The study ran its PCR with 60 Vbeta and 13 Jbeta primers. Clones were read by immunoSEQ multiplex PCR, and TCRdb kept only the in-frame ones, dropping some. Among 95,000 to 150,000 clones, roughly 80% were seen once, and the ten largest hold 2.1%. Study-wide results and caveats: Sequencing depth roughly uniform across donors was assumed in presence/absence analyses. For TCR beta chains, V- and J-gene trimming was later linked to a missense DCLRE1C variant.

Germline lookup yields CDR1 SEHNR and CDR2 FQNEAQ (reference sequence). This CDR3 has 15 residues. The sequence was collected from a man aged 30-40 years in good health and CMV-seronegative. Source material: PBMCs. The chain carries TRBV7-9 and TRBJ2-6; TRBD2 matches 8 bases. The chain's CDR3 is CASSRGGYGANGLTF. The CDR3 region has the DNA TGTGCCAGCAGCCGGGGGGGGTACGGGGCCAACGGCCTGACTTTC. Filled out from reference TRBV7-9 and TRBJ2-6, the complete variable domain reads DTGVSQNPRHKITKRGQNVTFRCDPISEHNRLYWYRQTLGQGPEFLTYFQNEAQLEKSRLLSDRFSAERPKGSFSTLEIQRTEQGDSAMYLCASSRGGYGANGLTFGAGSRLTVL.